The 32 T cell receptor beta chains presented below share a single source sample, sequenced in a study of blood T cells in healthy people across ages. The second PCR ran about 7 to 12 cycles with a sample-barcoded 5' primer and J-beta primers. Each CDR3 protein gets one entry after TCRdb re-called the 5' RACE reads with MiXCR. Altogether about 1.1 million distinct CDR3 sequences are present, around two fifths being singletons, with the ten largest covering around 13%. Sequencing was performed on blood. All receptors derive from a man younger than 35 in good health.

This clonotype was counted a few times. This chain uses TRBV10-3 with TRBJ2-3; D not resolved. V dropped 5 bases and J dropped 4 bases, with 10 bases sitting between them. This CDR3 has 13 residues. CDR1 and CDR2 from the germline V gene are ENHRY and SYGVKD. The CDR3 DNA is TGTGCCATCAGTCGCGGTTTGGCAGATACGCAGTATTTT. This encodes CAISRGLADTQYF.

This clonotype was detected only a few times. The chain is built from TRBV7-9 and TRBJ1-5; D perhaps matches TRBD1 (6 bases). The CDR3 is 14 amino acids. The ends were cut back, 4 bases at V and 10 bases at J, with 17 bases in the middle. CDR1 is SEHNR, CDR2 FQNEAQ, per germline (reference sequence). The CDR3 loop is CASSSTGAETPQHF. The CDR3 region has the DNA TGTGCCAGCAGCTCGACAGGAGCCGAAACACCCCAGCATTTT.

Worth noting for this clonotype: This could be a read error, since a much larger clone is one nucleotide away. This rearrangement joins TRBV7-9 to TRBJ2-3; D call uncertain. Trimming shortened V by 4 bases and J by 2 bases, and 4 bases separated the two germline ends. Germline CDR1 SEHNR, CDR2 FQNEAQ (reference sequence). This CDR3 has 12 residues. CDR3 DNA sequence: TGTGCCAGCAGCTACCACACAGATACGCAGTATTTT. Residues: CASSYHTDTQYF.

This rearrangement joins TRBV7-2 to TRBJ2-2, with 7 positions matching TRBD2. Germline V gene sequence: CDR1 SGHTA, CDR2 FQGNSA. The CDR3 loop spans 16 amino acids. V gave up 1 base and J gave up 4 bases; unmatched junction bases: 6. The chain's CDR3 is CASSLVGRVVTGELFF. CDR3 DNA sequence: TGTGCCAGCAGCTTAGTTGGGAGGGTCGTCACCGGGGAGCTGTTTTTT.

CDR3 DNA sequence: TGTGCCAGCAGCTTCGGGGGGAAGGCCGGGGAGCTGTTTTTT. It translates to CASSFGGKAGELFF. The V call is TRBV7-9, the J call TRBJ2-2; 7 bases line up with TRBD2. The CDR3 length is 14 residues. Germline CDR1 is SEHNR and CDR2 is FQNEAQ (reference sequence). After removal of 3 bases from V and 6 bases from J, the junction contained 4 bases not matched to a gene.

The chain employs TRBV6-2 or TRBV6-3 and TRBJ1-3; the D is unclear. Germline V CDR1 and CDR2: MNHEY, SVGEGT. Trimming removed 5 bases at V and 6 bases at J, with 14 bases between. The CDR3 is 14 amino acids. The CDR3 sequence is CASSNDGLVNTIYF. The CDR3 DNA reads TGTGCCAGCAGTAACGACGGGCTCGTAAACACCATATATTTT.

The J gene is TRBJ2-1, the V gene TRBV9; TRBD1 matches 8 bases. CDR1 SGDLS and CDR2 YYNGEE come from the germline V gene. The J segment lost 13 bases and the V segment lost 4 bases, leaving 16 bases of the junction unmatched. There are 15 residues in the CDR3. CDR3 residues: CASSPRTGLRETQFF. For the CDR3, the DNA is TGTGCCAGCAGCCCCCGGACAGGGTTGCGCGAGACCCAGTTCTTC.

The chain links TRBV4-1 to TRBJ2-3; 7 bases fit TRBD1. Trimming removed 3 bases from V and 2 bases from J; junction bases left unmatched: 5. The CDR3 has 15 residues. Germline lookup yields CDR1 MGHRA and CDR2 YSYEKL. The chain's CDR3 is CASSQGRGNTDTQYF. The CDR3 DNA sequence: TGCGCCAGCAGCCAGGGCAGGGGGAACACAGATACGCAGTATTTT.

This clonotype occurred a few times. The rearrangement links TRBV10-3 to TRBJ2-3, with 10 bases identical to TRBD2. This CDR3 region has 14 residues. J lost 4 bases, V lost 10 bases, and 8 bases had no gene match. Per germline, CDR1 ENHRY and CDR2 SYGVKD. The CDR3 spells CATQRGGGADTQYF. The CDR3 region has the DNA TGTGCCACCCAGCGGGGGGGCGGCGCAGATACGCAGTATTTT.

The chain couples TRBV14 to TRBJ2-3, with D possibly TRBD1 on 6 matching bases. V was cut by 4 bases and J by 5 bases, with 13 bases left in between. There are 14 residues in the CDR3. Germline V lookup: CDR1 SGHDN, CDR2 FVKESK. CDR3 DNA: TGTGCCAGCAGCCCGCGACAGGTTCGAGATACGCAGTATTTT. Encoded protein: CASSPRQVRDTQYF.

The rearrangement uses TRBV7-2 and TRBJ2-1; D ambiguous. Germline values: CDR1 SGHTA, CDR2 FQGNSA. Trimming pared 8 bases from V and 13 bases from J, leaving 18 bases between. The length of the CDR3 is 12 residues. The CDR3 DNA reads TGTGCCAGCCGGGCCTCATCGGAGACCCAGTTCTTC. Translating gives CASRASSETQFF.

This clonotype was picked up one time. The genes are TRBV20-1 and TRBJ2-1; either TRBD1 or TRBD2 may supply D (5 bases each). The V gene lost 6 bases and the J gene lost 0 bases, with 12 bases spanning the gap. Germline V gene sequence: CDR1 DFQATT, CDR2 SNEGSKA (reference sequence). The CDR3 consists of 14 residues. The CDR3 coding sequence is TGCAGTGCGAGGGACCGTCGCTCCTACAATGAGCAGTTCTTC. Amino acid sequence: CSARDRRSYNEQFF.

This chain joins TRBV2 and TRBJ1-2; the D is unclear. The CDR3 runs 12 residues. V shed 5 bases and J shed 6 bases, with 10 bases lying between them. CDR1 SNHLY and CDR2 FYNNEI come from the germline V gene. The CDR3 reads CASSRSRNGYTF. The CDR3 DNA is TGTGCCAGCAGTCGCTCCAGGAATGGCTACACCTTC.

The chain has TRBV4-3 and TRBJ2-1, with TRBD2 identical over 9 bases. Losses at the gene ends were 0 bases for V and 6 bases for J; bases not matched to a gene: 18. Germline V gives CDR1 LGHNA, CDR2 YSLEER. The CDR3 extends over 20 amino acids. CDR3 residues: CASSQDRALGGRARGNEQFF. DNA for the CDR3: TGCGCCAGCAGCCAAGATAGGGCCCTTGGCGGGAGGGCCAGGGGCAATGAGCAGTTCTTC.

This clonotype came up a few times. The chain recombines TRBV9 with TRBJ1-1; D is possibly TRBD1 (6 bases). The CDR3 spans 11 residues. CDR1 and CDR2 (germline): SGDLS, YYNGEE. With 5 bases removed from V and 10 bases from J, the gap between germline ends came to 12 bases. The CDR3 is CASSGGGRAFF. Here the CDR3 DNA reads TGTGCCAGCAGTGGGGGCGGGCGAGCTTTCTTT.

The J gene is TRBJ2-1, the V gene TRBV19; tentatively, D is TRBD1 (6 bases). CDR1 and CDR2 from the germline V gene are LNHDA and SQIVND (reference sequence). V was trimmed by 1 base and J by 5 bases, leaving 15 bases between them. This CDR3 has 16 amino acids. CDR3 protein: CASSIVRVDSNNEQFF. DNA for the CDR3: TGTGCCAGTAGTATAGTCCGAGTGGACAGCAACAATGAGCAGTTCTTC.

The CDR3 sequence: CASTLRPDSSEAFF. The CDR3, as DNA: TGTGCCAGCACCCTCCGGCCGGACAGTAGCGAAGCTTTCTTT. The genes are TRBV12-3 or TRBV12-4 and TRBJ1-1; D perhaps matches TRBD1 (6 bases). This CDR3 comprises 14 residues. The germline V and J ends were trimmed by 7 bases and 8 bases, with 20 bases remaining between them.

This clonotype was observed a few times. The CDR3: CASRADSYEQYF. The CDR3 nucleotides are TGCGCCAGCAGGGCAGATTCTTACGAGCAGTACTTC. The chain employs TRBV5-1 and TRBJ2-7; D not certain. The CDR3 covers 12 residues. V dropped 5 bases and J dropped 4 bases, with 10 bases sitting between them. Looked up from germline, CDR1 is SGHRS and CDR2 is YFSETQ. Complete variable domain (other parts from reference TRBV5-1 and TRBJ2-7): KAGVTQTPRYLIKTRGQQVTLSCSPISGHRSVSWYQQTPGQGLQFLFEYFSETQRNKGNFPGRFSGRQFSNSRSEMNVSTLELGDSALYLCASRADSYEQYFGPGTRLTVT.

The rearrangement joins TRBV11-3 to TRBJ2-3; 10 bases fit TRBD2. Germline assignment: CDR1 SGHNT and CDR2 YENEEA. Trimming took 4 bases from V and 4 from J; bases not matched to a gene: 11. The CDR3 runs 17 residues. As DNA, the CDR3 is TGTGCCAGCAGCTCAAGAGGGAGCGGGGGGGAAGCAGATACGCAGTATTTT. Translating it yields CASSSRGSGGEADTQYF.

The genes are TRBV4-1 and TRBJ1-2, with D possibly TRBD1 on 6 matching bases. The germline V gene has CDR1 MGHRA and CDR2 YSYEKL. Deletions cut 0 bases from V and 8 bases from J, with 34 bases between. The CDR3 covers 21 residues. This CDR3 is CASSQDREDRPNMGNRGGYTF. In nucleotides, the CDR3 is TGCGCCAGCAGCCAAGATCGGGAGGACAGACCGAATATGGGTAATCGCGGGGGCTACACCTTC.

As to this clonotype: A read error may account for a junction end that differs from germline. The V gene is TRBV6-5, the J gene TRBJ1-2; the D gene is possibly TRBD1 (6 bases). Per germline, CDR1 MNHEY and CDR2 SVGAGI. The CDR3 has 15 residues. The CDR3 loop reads CASSTPTGVGYGCTF. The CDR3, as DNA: TGTGCCAGCAGTACCCCGACAGGAGTCGGCTATGGCTGCACCTTC.

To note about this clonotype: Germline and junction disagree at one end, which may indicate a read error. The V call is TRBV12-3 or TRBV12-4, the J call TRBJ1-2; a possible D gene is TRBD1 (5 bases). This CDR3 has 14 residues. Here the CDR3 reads CASRFGPGGYGYTF. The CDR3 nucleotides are TGTGCCAGCCGTTTTGGCCCTGGGGGGTATGGCTACACCTTC.

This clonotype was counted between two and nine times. CDR3 sequence (DNA): TGTGCCAGCAGCTCACAGGGTAGCTCTGGGGCCAACGTCCTGACTTTC. Translated, it gives CASSSQGSSGANVLTF. The chain carries TRBV7-9 and TRBJ2-6; D may be TRBD1 (6 bases). V was trimmed by 4 bases and J by 0 bases, leaving 10 bases between them. The CDR3 is made up of 16 amino acids. Germline CDR1 SEHNR, CDR2 FQNEAQ (reference sequence).

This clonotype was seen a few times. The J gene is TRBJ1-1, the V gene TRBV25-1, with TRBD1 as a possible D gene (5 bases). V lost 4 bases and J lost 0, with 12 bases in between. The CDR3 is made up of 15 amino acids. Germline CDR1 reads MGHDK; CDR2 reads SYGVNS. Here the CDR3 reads CASSGDVYMNTEAFF. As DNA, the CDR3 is TGTGCCAGCAGTGGGGACGTTTACATGAACACTGAAGCTTTCTTT. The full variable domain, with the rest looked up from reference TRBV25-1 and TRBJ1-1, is EADIYQTPRYLVIGTGKKITLECSQTMGHDKMYWYQQDPGMELHLIHYSYGVNSTEKGDLSSESTVSRIRTEHFPLTLESARPSHTSQYLCASSGDVYMNTEAFFGQGTRLTVV.

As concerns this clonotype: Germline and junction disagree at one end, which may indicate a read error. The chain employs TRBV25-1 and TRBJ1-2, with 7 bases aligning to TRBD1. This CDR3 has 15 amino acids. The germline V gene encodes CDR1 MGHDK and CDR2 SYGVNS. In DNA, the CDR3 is TGTGCCCGCAGTGAGAACAGGGGAAGGGCTGACGGCTACACCTTC. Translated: CARSENRGRADGYTF.

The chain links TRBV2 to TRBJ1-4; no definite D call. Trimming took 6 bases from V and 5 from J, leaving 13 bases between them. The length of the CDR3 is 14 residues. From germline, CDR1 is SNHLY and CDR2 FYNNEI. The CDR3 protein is CASRVAPENEKLFF. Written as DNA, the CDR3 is TGTGCCAGCAGAGTTGCTCCCGAGAATGAAAAACTGTTTTTT.

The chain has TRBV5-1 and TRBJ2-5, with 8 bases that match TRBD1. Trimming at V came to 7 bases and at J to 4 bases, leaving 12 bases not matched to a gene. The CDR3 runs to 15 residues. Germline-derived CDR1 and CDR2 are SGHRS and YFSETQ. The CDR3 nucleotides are TGCGCCAGCGCCCAGCAGGGGGCAGAAAGAGAGACCCAGTACTTC. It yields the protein CASAQQGAERETQYF.

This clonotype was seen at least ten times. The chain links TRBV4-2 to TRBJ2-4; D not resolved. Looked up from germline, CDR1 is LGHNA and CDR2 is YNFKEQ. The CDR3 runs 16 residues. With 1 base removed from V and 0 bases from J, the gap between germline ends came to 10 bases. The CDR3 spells CASSQVASQAKNIQYF. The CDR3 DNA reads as TGTGCCAGCAGCCAAGTGGCAAGCCAAGCCAAAAACATTCAGTACTTC.

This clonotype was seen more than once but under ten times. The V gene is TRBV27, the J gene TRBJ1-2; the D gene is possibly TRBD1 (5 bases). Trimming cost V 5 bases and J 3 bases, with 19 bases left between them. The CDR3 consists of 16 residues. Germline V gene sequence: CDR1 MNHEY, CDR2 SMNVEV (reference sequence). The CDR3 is CASSHRLQVNYYGYTF. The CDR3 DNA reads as TGTGCCAGCAGTCATAGGTTACAGGTCAACTACTATGGCTACACCTTC.

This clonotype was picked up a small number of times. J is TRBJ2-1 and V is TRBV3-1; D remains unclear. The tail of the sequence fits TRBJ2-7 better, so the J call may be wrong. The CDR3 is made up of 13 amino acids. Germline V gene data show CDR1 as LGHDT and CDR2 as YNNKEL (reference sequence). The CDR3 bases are TGTGCCAGCAGCCAAGAGGGTTACAATGAGCAGTACTTC. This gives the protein CASSQEGYNEQYF.

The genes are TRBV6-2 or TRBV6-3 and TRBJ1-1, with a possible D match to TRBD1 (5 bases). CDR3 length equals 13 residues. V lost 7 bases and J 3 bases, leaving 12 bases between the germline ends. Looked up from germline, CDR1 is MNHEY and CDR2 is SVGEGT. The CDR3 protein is CASNPLGDTEAFF. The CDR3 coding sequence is TGTGCCAGCAACCCACTGGGGGACACTGAAGCTTTCTTT.

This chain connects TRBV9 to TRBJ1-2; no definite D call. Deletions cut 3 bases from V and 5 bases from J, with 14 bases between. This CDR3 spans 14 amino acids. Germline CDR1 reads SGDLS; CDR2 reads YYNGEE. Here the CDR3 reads CASSEKVSTYGYTF. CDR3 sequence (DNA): TGTGCCAGCAGCGAAAAAGTCAGCACGTATGGCTACACCTTC.